The rows below give T cell receptor beta chains drawn from one sample of a study of T cell changes during pregnancy in multiple sclerosis. TCRdb's copy holds only in-frame clones and misses some; the assay was immunoSEQ multiplex PCR. The repertoire has tens of thousands of clones, about 91% of them found once; the top ten carry about 0.8%. The source material was CD4+ T cells from peripheral blood mononuclear cells, sampled in the first trimester of pregnancy. These TCRs come from a female donor with multiple sclerosis, enrolled in a pregnancy study. Both conserved end residues are part of each CDR3. The D gene is left open where the match is weak. Clone size is stated in some rows and not others, as once, few, many or a class when expanded.

d_call: TRBD1; j_call: TRBJ1-2; v_call: TRBV7-2; clone_size: few; cdr3_aa: CASSLGGQGNYGYTF; cdr3_nt: TGTGCCAGCAGCTTAGGGGGACAGGGTAACTATGGCTACACCTTC
d_call: NA; j_call: TRBJ2-3; v_call: TRBV9; clone_size: NA; cdr3_aa: CASSVVEAGGRGTDTQYF; cdr3_nt: TGTGCCAGCAGCGTAGTTGAAGCTGGGGGCCGGGGTACAGATACGCAGTATTTT
d_call: NA; j_call: TRBJ2-3; v_call: TRBV5-1; clone_size: NA; cdr3_aa: CASSLAWASTDTQYF; cdr3_nt: TGCGCCAGCAGCTTGGCCTGGGCCAGCACAGATACGCAGTATTTT
d_call: TRBD2; j_call: TRBJ2-1; v_call: TRBV15; clone_size: NA; cdr3_aa: CATSETSGELGEQFF; cdr3_nt: TGTGCCACCAGCGAAACTAGCGGGGAACTGGGTGAGCAGTTCTTC
d_call: NA; j_call: TRBJ1-1; v_call: TRBV19; clone_size: NA; cdr3_aa: CASSIPLGRRTNTEAFF; cdr3_nt: TGTGCCAGTAGTATACCCCTGGGGAGGAGAACGAACACTGAAGCTTTCTTT
d_call: NA; j_call: TRBJ1-1; v_call: TRBV30; clone_size: few; cdr3_aa: CAWSVVQFAEAFF; cdr3_nt: TGTGCCTGGAGTGTGGTACAGTTCGCTGAAGCTTTCTTT
d_call: TRBD1; j_call: TRBJ1-2; v_call: TRBV5-6; clone_size: NA; cdr3_aa: CASSLGLLTGQRYGYTF; cdr3_nt: TGTGCCAGCAGCTTGGGTTTATTGACAGGGCAACGATATGGCTACACCTTC
d_call: NA; j_call: TRBJ1-2; v_call: TRBV5-6; clone_size: NA; cdr3_aa: CASSLGSYGYTF; cdr3_nt: TGTGCCAGCAGCTTGGGGAGCTATGGCTACACCTTC
d_call: TRBD1; j_call: TRBJ1-3; v_call: TRBV7-2; clone_size: NA; cdr3_aa: CASSFSLDRHRSGNTIYF; cdr3_nt: TGTGCCAGCAGCTTCAGTCTGGACAGGCACCGCTCTGGAAACACCATATATTTT
d_call: TRBD1; j_call: TRBJ2-7; v_call: TRBV27; clone_size: NA; cdr3_aa: CASSPSGQGAYEQYF; cdr3_nt: TGTGCCAGCAGTCCCTCGGGACAGGGGGCTTACGAGCAGTACTTC
d_call: NA; j_call: TRBJ2-3; v_call: TRBV25-1; clone_size: NA; cdr3_aa: CASSTPTARVDTQYF; cdr3_nt: TGTGCCAGCAGTACCCCCACCGCGAGGGTAGATACGCAGTATTTT
d_call: NA; j_call: TRBJ1-5; v_call: TRBV9; clone_size: NA; cdr3_aa: CASSVKGGWDQPQHF; cdr3_nt: TGTGCCAGCAGCGTAAAAGGAGGGTGGGATCAGCCCCAGCATTTT
d_call: NA; j_call: TRBJ1-2; v_call: TRBV5-6; clone_size: NA; cdr3_aa: CASTGDGRNYGYTF; cdr3_nt: TGTGCCAGCACTGGGGACGGGAGAAACTATGGCTACACCTTC
d_call: TRBD1; j_call: TRBJ1-2; v_call: TRBV7-2; clone_size: NA; cdr3_aa: CASQLVGQGTYGYTF; cdr3_nt: TGTGCCAGCCAACTAGTGGGACAGGGCACCTATGGCTACACCTTC
d_call: TRBD2; j_call: TRBJ2-1; v_call: TRBV27; clone_size: NA; cdr3_aa: CASSSLAGALLLYNEQFF; cdr3_nt: TGTGCCAGCAGTTCCTTAGCGGGGGCCCTACTACTTTACAATGAGCAGTTCTTC
d_call: NA; j_call: TRBJ2-5; v_call: TRBV10-3; clone_size: NA; cdr3_aa: CAIRPGGSGETQYF; cdr3_nt: TGTGCCATCCGCCCCGGGGGATCGGGGGAGACCCAGTACTTC
d_call: TRBD2; j_call: TRBJ2-5; v_call: TRBV4-2; clone_size: NA; cdr3_aa: CASSQVSGGAATQYF; cdr3_nt: TGTGCCAGCAGCCAAGTTAGCGGGGGGGCCGCGACCCAGTACTTC
d_call: TRBD1; j_call: TRBJ1-5; v_call: TRBV7-2; clone_size: NA; cdr3_aa: CAVGTGGNQPQHF; cdr3_nt: TGTGCTGTAGGGACAGGGGGAAATCAGCCCCAGCATTTT
d_call: TRBD2; j_call: TRBJ2-2; v_call: TRBV9; clone_size: NA; cdr3_aa: CASSPSRTSGAANTGELFF; cdr3_nt: TGTGCCAGCAGCCCCTCCCGGACTAGCGGGGCCGCGAACACCGGGGAGCTGTTTTTT
d_call: NA; j_call: TRBJ1-5; v_call: TRBV9; clone_size: NA; cdr3_aa: CASSAGDQPQHF; cdr3_nt: TGTGCCAGCAGCGCAGGGGATCAGCCCCAGCATTTT
d_call: NA; j_call: TRBJ2-3; v_call: TRBV13; clone_size: NA; cdr3_aa: CASSVGRLTDTQYF; cdr3_nt: TGTGCCAGCAGCGTGGGCCGGTTGACCGATACGCAGTATTTT
d_call: NA; j_call: TRBJ1-1; v_call: TRBV10-3; clone_size: NA; cdr3_aa: CAISESGAGAAFF; cdr3_nt: TGTGCCATCAGTGAGTCGGGGGCAGGGGCGGCTTTCTTT